This T cell receptor (beta chain) stems from a study of tumor and adjacent non-tumor tissue in lung cancer. RNA was extracted from bulk tissue without any cell sorting. The normal lung tissue was taken more than 3 cm from the tumor edge. The CDR3 is 17 amino acids. The germline V gene has CDR1 LGHNT and CDR2 FRNRAP. With respect to this clonotype: What it binds is unknown. An end of the junction does not agree with germline; a read error may underlie this.

TCRbeta libraries were built with three rounds of nested PCR, modified from ARM-PCR. TCRdb analysed the multiplex PCR reads with MiXCR anew, one entry per CDR3 protein. The data hold approximately 82,000 distinct CDR3 sequences, with more than 65% observed a single time. Study results and limitations: Tumor TCR diversity, when higher, was linked to shorter survival.

The sequenced material came from distant non-tumor lung tissue. The receptor was isolated from a man in his sixties or seventies with non-small cell lung cancer. This chain links TRBV12-5 with TRBJ2-7, with a possible D match to TRBD1 (6 bases). The CDR3 bases are TGTGCTTGTGGTCTGTTCTTGTCAGGGGAAGGAACATACGAGCAGTACTTC. It specifies CACGLFLSGEGTYEQYF.